This T cell receptor (beta chain) was recovered during a study of monozygotic twins with cystic fibrosis (dated by TCRdb to about 2021). About the investigation overall: Around 3 micrograms of fragmented DNA went through around 15 PCR cycles to produce barcoded libraries. TCR beta repertoires were compared within and between 16 monozygotic twin pairs with cystic fibrosis so that genetic influence on V and J gene usage could be assessed. Made up mostly of children and adolescents, the cohort included ten female and six male twin pairs ranging in age from about 2.0 to 40 years, with a median of roughly 9 years. On the day blood was drawn, the twins' weight-for-height and FEVPerc (FEV1 disease centile) were ranked against those of the roughly 970 cohort participants. Data for three of the twin pairs had been reported earlier in a different context. The study at large found these results: Simpson clonality was generally low (median about 0.0087), suggesting a naive-dominated repertoire, with higher clonality in the most severely affected patients. Significantly higher nucleotide-identical clonotype sharing was observed within monozygotic CF twin pairs than between unrelated CF individuals (P = 0.000026, Mann-Whitney). No association turned up between shared CDR3 numbers and age, concordance or disease severity, and the cohort was small. In 13 of 16 pairs, V gene usage most closely resembled the co-twin's, and the same held for J usage in 8 of 16 pairs, a pattern suggesting genetic constraints.

The twin pairs came from the European Cystic Fibrosis Twin and Sibling Study Cohort, a cohort that recruited patients from about 160 CF clinics across 14 European countries. Zygosity and CFTR genotype were verified in-house, and zygosity was tested by multiplex PCR of nine short tandem repeat loci. Peripheral blood was taken from each twin, and clinical parameters were recorded on the day of blood sampling. Genomic DNA was isolated from peripheral blood cells with phenol/chloroform and kept in TE buffer at 4 degrees C. TCR beta CDR3 regions were amplified by multiplex PCR using the immunoSEQ immune profiling system, following the manufacturer's instructions. Sequencing was performed on an Illumina NextSeq system. The paper's data handling went like this. Sequence data were processed on the immunoSEQ Analyzer platform, and clonality was calculated as the square root of Simpson's index of productive rearrangements. Similarity in V and J usage was measured by Jensen-Shannon distance, and OLGA was used to compute CDR3 generation probabilities. The researchers looked up shared CDR3 sequences in the immuneACCESS database (August 2020) and in VDJdb (December 2020). TCRdb carries this immuneACCESS record with in-frame sequences only. Its versions omit some clonotypes, under half of them owing to an unresolved V gene in the studies checked, with the rest unexplained. That table furnishes V, J and clone size, whereas the DNA furnished D and trimming. Present in this sample are about 36,000 clones, over 75% of which were seen just once. Together, the top ten hold roughly 1.7% of the sample.

As concerns this clone: Its specific antigen is unknown. No base-level quality is on record; no much larger clone is a single base apart.

V gives up 4 bases and J gives up 6 bases, and the segment between their germline ends measures 13 bases. CDR1 and CDR2 were assigned from the germline V gene as MRHNA and SNTAGT. Its CDR3 holds 14 amino acids, cysteine through phenylalanine. CDR3 DNA only is kept here, 42 bases in frame from base 1. This sequence originates from a girl aged 2 to 10 with cystic fibrosis. The V and J genes are TRBV6-4 and TRBJ2-4; the D gene is perhaps TRBD1, from 5 matching bases. Sequenced: blood. The CDR3 is CASSAGIGGNIQYF. The nucleotide sequence is given as TGTGCCAGCAGTGCAGGGATTGGCGGAAACATTCAGTACTTC.